This section outlines one T cell receptor (beta chain) sequence together with its context. What it recognizes is unknown. This record comes from a study of blood T cells in healthy people across ages. Across the study: Template switching retrieved approximately one barcoded beta molecule for each two T cells. Findings of the study overall: Observed TCR beta diversity per million T cells went down as age went up. This fall followed a roughly linear course with age.

Healthy Caucasian individuals from Russia aged roughly 6 to 90 served as donors. Extracted total RNA amounted to at least 5.5 micrograms for each sample. Sample-barcoded 5' priming and a J-beta primer mix drove a second PCR of 7 to 11 cycles. TCRdb recomputed calls from the 5' RACE reads with MiXCR, one row per CDR3 protein. The table shows 1.8 million or so distinct CDR3 sequences, with about two fifths occurring only once. The V gene's germline CDR1 is MNHEY and CDR2 SVGAGI. The V segment lost 0 bases and the J segment 1 base; nucleotides outside the gene matches: 5. The length of the CDR3 is 16 residues.

The sequenced sample consisted of blood. The chain uses TRBV6-5 and TRBJ1-2; TRBD1 aligns across 7 bases. This sequence originates from a human donor in good health. Here the CDR3 reads CASSYSVWDSNYGYTF. In DNA, the CDR3 is TGTGCCAGCAGTTACTCGGTTTGGGACAGTAACTATGGCTACACCTTC.